These 3 T cell receptor beta chains were all obtained from the same sample, sequenced in a study of blood T cell repertoires in COVID-19. Profiling relied on immunoSEQ multiplex PCR, and the TCRdb table lists in-frame clones only, not all of them. The sample holds a few hundred thousand clones, roughly 90% seen once. The sequenced sample was peripheral blood. Receptors were obtained from a woman aged 60-70 years with acute or convalescent COVID-19.

On this clone itself: At the DNA level, this CDR3 is encoded by other sequences in the same sample as well. The V gene is TRBV19, the J gene TRBJ1-5; D uncertain. V lost 1 base and J lost 0, with 7 bases in between. The length of the CDR3 is 15 residues. Germline loops: CDR1 LNHDA, CDR2 SQIVND (reference sequence). CDR3 sequence (DNA): TGTGCCAGTAGTATAGGCGGAAATAGCAATCAGCCCCAGCATTTT. This encodes CASSIGGNSNQPQHF.

The rearrangement joins TRBV29-1 to TRBJ1-5, with D perhaps TRBD1 (5 bases). Germline V CDR1 and CDR2: SQVTM, ANQGSEA. The CDR3 is 13 amino acids. The chain's CDR3 is CRAAGTGGQPQHF. The CDR3 DNA sequence: TGCAGAGCAGCGGGGACGGGGGGACAGCCCCAGCATTTT.

The DNA of the CDR3 is TGTGCCAGCAGTTCGCCCTCGGCGGCAGGCACAGATACGCAGTATTTT. This encodes CASSSPSAAGTDTQYF. The rearrangement joins TRBV6-5 to TRBJ2-3; no reliable D call. V lost 4 bases and J 1 base, leaving 15 bases between the germline ends. From germline, CDR1 is MNHEY and CDR2 SVGAGI. CDR3 size: 16 residues.